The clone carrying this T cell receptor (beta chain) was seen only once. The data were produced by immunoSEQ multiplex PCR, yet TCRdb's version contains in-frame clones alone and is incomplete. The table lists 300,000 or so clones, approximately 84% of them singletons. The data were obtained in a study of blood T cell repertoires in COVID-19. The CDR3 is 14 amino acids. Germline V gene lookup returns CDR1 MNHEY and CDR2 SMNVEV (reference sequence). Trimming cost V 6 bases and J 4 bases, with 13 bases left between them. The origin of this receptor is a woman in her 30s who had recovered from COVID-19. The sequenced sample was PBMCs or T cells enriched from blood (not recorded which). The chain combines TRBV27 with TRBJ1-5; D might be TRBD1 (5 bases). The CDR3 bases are TGTGCCAGCAGCACCCTTACAGGTAATCAGCCCCAGCATTTT. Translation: CASSTLTGNQPQHF.